One and the same sample provided the 23 T cell receptor beta chains below, sequenced in a study of blood T cell repertoires in COVID-19. Assay used: immunoSEQ multiplex PCR; TCRdb lists only in-frame clones, some missing. Of 84,000 or so clones in the sample, 75% to 85% were seen once. Sequenced input: peripheral blood. The receptors here all came from a woman over 75 with acute or convalescent COVID-19.

This clone has a handful of counts. This sequence joins TRBV12-3 or TRBV12-4 and TRBJ2-7; D may be TRBD2 (5 bases). V dropped 8 bases and J dropped 2 bases, with 13 bases sitting between them. The CDR3 is 13 amino acids. CDR3 protein: CASGSGSTYEQYF. The CDR3 nucleotides read TGTGCCAGCGGGAGCGGATCGACCTACGAGCAGTACTTC.

The J gene is TRBJ2-3, the V gene TRBV24-1; D unresolved. CDR1 and CDR2 from the germline V gene are KGHDR and SFDVKD. The V end lost 2 bases, the J end lost 3 bases, and 5 bases lay between the germline ends. The CDR3 loop spans 13 amino acids. CDR3 loop: CATSDSGTDTQYF. The CDR3 region has the DNA TGTGCCACCAGTGATTCAGGTACAGATACGCAGTATTTT.

The chain carries TRBV30 and TRBJ2-7; D possibly corresponds to TRBD1 (6 bases). This CDR3 comprises 13 residues. The V and J ends lost 7 bases and 2 bases respectively, with 15 bases between them. Germline loops: CDR1 GTSNPN, CDR2 SVGIG (reference sequence). The CDR3 region has the DNA TGTGCCTCTACGTACAGGGACACCTACGAGCAGTACTTC. This translates into CASTYRDTYEQYF.

The chain recombines TRBV5-4 with TRBJ1-2, with 7 positions matching TRBD1. The CDR3 extends over 14 amino acids. J lost 9 bases, V lost 1 base, and 9 bases had no gene match. The germline CDR1 and CDR2 sequences are SGHNT and YYREEE (reference sequence). For the CDR3, the DNA is TGTGCCAGCAGCTTGACAACAGGGGCCCTGAGCTACACCTTC. Translation gives CASSLTTGALSYTF.

This clone was found a few times. This rearrangement joins TRBV11-3 to TRBJ1-1, with 7 positions matching TRBD1. CDR1 and CDR2 (germline): SGHNT, YENEEA. The CDR3 runs to 14 residues. Germline trimming cut 5 bases from V and 4 bases from J; bases unmatched to any gene: 7. The CDR3 region has the DNA TGTGCCAGCAGCCGAAGACAGGGAGGCACTGAAGCTTTCTTT. The encoded protein is CASSRRQGGTEAFF.

The J gene is TRBJ1-2, the V gene TRBV28; 7 bases align to TRBD1. The CDR3 spans 14 residues. The germline V gene encodes CDR1 MDHEN and CDR2 SYDVKM. V lost 6 bases, J lost 4 bases, and 8 bases stayed unmatched. In DNA, the CDR3 is TGTGCCAGCAGCACGACAGGGAGCGCCTATGGCTACACCTTC. Protein product: CASSTTGSAYGYTF.

The chain couples TRBV27 to TRBJ1-5; 7 nucleotides line up with TRBD1. CDR1 is MNHEY and CDR2 is SMNVEV in the germline V gene (reference sequence). There are 19 residues in the CDR3. The V and J ends lost 2 bases and 7 bases, in that order; junction bases with no gene match: 20. The DNA for the CDR3 is TGTGCCAGCAGTTTAGTGGAGTGGACAGGCTACACGGGATGGCAGCCCCAGCATTTT. It encodes CASSLVEWTGYTGWQPQHF.

The chain links TRBV5-1 to TRBJ2-3; D is unresolved. There are 15 residues in the CDR3. Germline lookup yields CDR1 SGHRS and CDR2 YFSETQ. Trimming removed 0 bases at V and 3 bases at J, with 11 bases between. The CDR3 nucleotides are TGCGCCAGCAGCTTGGACCGCGGCCTGACAGATACGCAGTATTTT. This gives the protein CASSLDRGLTDTQYF.

V gene TRBV18 combines with J gene TRBJ1-5; D perhaps matches TRBD1 (5 bases). Germline values: CDR1 KGHSH, CDR2 LQKENI. Trimming removed 2 bases at V and 6 bases at J, with 11 bases between. The CDR3 covers 14 residues. This CDR3 is CASSPGQGGQPQHF. CDR3 nucleotide sequence: TGTGCCAGCTCACCAGGGCAGGGAGGTCAGCCCCAGCATTTT.

The CDR3 is CASSLMARLAGDSYEQYF. The CDR3, as DNA: TGCGCCAGCAGCTTGATGGCAAGACTAGCGGGGGACTCCTACGAGCAGTACTTC. The chain links TRBV5-1 to TRBJ2-7, with 12 bases identical to TRBD2. Per the germline V gene, CDR1 is SGHRS and CDR2 is YFSETQ. Losses at the gene ends were 1 base for V and 0 bases for J; bases not matched to a gene: 8. The CDR3 is made up of 18 amino acids.

The chain employs TRBV9 and TRBJ2-5, with 9 bases matching TRBD2. J was trimmed by 5 bases and V by 4 bases; bases with no gene match: 12. This CDR3 comprises 16 residues. Germline CDR1 and CDR2: SGDLS and YYNGEE. The CDR3 spells CASSPREREVYETQYF. CDR3 in DNA: TGTGCCAGCAGCCCTCGTGAGCGGGAGGTTTATGAGACCCAGTACTTC.

This clone was detected only once. J is TRBJ2-5 and V is TRBV5-6, with 7 positions matching TRBD1. Trimming removed 4 bases from V and 4 bases from J; junction bases left unmatched: 13. The CDR3 is 16 amino acids. CDR1 is SGHDT, CDR2 YYEEEE, per germline. This CDR3 reads CASSPFRGGWGETQYF. The CDR3, as DNA: TGTGCCAGCAGCCCCTTTCGAGGGGGCTGGGGAGAGACCCAGTACTTC.

The chain is built from TRBV5-1 and TRBJ1-6, with D hard to call. Germline V gene data show CDR1 as SGHRS and CDR2 as YFSETQ. The CDR3 sequence is 14 residues long. V was clipped by 0 bases and J by 7 bases, with 8 bases between them. The CDR3 bases are TGCGCCAGCAGCTTGGCCGCGGGGAATTCACCCCTCCACTTT. This gives the protein CASSLAAGNSPLHF.

The chain carries TRBV5-1 and TRBJ2-1; a possible D gene is TRBD2 (6 bases). Trimming removed 0 bases from V and 3 bases from J, with 13 bases in between. This CDR3 region has 16 residues. CDR1 SGHRS and CDR2 YFSETQ come from the germline V gene. The CDR3 DNA reads as TGCGCCAGCAGCTTGGTTGCTAGCGTGTACTACAATGAGCAGTTCTTC. Translating it yields CASSLVASVYYNEQFF.

The chain combines TRBV29-1 with TRBJ1-2; no definite D call. CDR1 SQVTM and CDR2 ANQGSEA come from the germline V gene. The CDR3 runs 12 residues. V lost 7 bases and J lost 4, with 13 bases in between. CDR3 in DNA: TGCAGCGCCATGAGCACTCTCTATGGCTACACCTTC. It codes for CSAMSTLYGYTF.

V is TRBV9 and J is TRBJ2-7; 8 nucleotides line up with TRBD2. Germline V gives CDR1 SGDLS, CDR2 YYNGEE. The CDR3 spans 14 residues. V lost 4 bases to trimming and J lost 7 bases; unmatched junction nucleotides: 10. In DNA form, the CDR3 reads TGTGCCAGCAGCTCAAGGACTAGCTTAGGGGAGCAGTACTTC. Protein product: CASSSRTSLGEQYF.

The chain has TRBV24-1 and TRBJ1-2; TRBD1 matches 12 bases. V was pared by 7 bases and J by 7 bases, with 3 bases of the junction left unmatched. The CDR3 has 13 residues. Germline lookup yields CDR1 KGHDR and CDR2 SFDVKD. The CDR3 region has the DNA TGTGCCACCAGGGGACAGGGGGCGGTTGGCTACACCTTC. Protein product: CATRGQGAVGYTF.

This clone has only a few counts. The rearrangement links TRBV2 to TRBJ1-2, with TRBD1 identical over 7 bases. The CDR3 length is 14 residues. CDR1 SNHLY and CDR2 FYNNEI come from the germline V gene. Unmatched junction bases numbered 10, after V lost 6 bases and J lost 6 bases. The CDR3 region is CASSEKTGYHGYTF. CDR3 DNA sequence: TGTGCCAGCAGCGAGAAGACAGGGTATCATGGCTACACCTTC. The full variable domain, its missing parts supplied by reference TRBV2 and TRBJ1-2, is EPEVTQTPSHQVTQMGQEVILRCVPISNHLYFYWYRQILGQKVEFLVSFYNNEISEKSEIFDDQFSVERPDGSNFTLKIRSTKLEDSAMYFCASSEKTGYHGYTFGSGTRLTVV.

The V and J genes are TRBV6-2 or TRBV6-3 and TRBJ2-7; TRBD2 agrees at 10 bases. The CDR3 consists of 18 residues. V lost 2 bases to trimming and J lost 5 bases; unmatched junction nucleotides: 15. CDR1 and CDR2 from the germline V gene are MNHEY and SVGEGT. The CDR3 nucleotides are TGTGCCAGCAGTTACAGACCAGCGAGCGGGAGGGTTTACGACGAGCAGTACTTC. This gives the protein CASSYRPASGRVYDEQYF.

V usage is TRBV5-1 and J usage is TRBJ2-7; D is perhaps TRBD2 (5 bases). V lost 5 bases and J lost 3, with 9 bases in between. This CDR3 is 12 amino acids long. Germline-derived CDR1 and CDR2 are SGHRS and YFSETQ. The CDR3 spells CASRGSGYEQYF. The CDR3 DNA reads as TGCGCCAGCAGGGGGAGCGGCTACGAGCAGTACTTC.

The genes are TRBV6-1 and TRBJ2-7; TRBD2 might be the D (5 bases). Germline V lookup: CDR1 MNHNS, CDR2 SASEGT. Trimming left V 1 base short and J 2 bases short, with 15 bases between. The CDR3 covers 16 residues. The CDR3 protein is CASSEVGAEDPYEQYF. For the CDR3, the DNA is TGTGCCAGCAGTGAAGTGGGAGCAGAGGATCCCTACGAGCAGTACTTC.

The chain joins TRBV30 to TRBJ2-1, with TRBD1 identical over 7 bases. The ends lost 0 bases at V and 7 bases at J; junction bases unmatched: 6. The CDR3 consists of 14 residues. Germline V gene data show CDR1 as GTSNPN and CDR2 as SVGIG (reference sequence). As DNA, the CDR3 is TGTGCCTGGAGTGTTGGGTCAGGGGGAAATGAGCAGTTCTTC. It translates to CAWSVGSGGNEQFF. The whole variable domain, filled in from reference TRBV30 and TRBJ2-1, reads SQTIHQWPATLVQPVGSPLSLECTVEGTSNPNLYWYRQAAGRGLQLLFYSVGIGQISSEVPQNLSASRPQDRQFILSSKKLLLSDSGFYLCAWSVGSGGNEQFFGPGTRLTVL.

J is TRBJ2-7 and V is TRBV7-2; 8 nucleotides agree with TRBD2. The CDR3 covers 13 residues. The ends lost 1 base at V and 10 bases at J; junction bases unmatched: 6. In germline, CDR1 is SGHTA, CDR2 FQGNSA. The CDR3 nucleotides read TGTGCCAGCAGCTTAGAATCCGGGAGGGAACAGTACTTC. Translated, it gives CASSLESGREQYF.